The TCR beta chain described here comes from a study of shared clonotypes between healthy human individuals (dated by TCRdb to 2018 to 2020). Context from the whole study: The cohort included three men and two women between 18 and 49 years of age. For each donor, CD4 naive and CD4 memory were each run on three plates, CD8 naive on two plates, and CD8 memory on one plate. The study deeply sequenced blood TCR repertoires of about five healthy adults to estimate repertoire size and the extent of clonotype sharing between individuals. To increase sequencing depth and limit assay-specific biases, different laboratories used diverse techniques to prepare libraries and sequence TCR repertoires. Between about 0.9 and 10 billion PBMCs per donor were obtained by leukapheresis. General conclusions and limits of the study: The small number of donors limited the genetic and exposure-history diversity represented. Larger estimated clonotype richness was generally found for naive subsets than for memory subsets. Higher generation probabilities were observed for clonotypes shared by all four sorted-subset donors than for non-shared clonotypes. Sampling was restricted to blood, and TCR repertoires in tissue are likely to differ from TCR repertoires in blood. Based on pairwise subsampling, the degree of clonotype sharing among donors was expected to be affected by sequencing depth. When four donors were compared, the shared fraction of clonotypes was about 5.5% for naive CD4, about 4% for naive CD8, 2.3% for memory CD4, and approximately 0.4% for memory CD8. Incomplete sequencing was indicated by rarefaction of sorted-subset datasets, despite the large sequencing depth.

Comment on this clone: Its binding antigen is unknown. Base qualities are not at hand, and no much larger clone is one base apart.

Using the deep immunoSEQ assay, TCR CDR3 regions were amplified from genomic DNA by multiplex PCR. Genomic DNA extracted from each cell subset was distributed evenly over all wells of several immunoSEQ 96-well plates, and each plate served as one replicate. For sorted subsets, 200 to 250 ng genomic DNA, equal to 30,000 or so T cell genomes, was loaded into each replicate PCR. Purified libraries were measured with a Qubit 3.0 fluorometer, size-checked on a Bioanalyzer 2100, and measured again with the KAPA Library Quantification kit. Every immunoSEQ 96-well plate was sequenced on a dedicated single-read 150-cycle Illumina NextSeq 550 flow cell. The original pipeline was this. Because only junctional sequences without quality scores were contained in the immunoSEQ output, filtering matching that applied to full-length reads could not be performed. To assign V/J genes and CDR3, sequences were annotated against IMGT germline references using PyIR, a Python wrapper for IgBLAST v1.9. Reads with weak V/J assignments (E-value above 1e-6), missing CDR3, stop codons, out-of-frame junctions, or ambiguous translated residues were removed. A V3J clonotype was defined by an identical inferred V gene, J gene, and CDR3 amino acid sequence. Percentage overlap between repertoires was computed as shared unique clonotypes divided by the size of the smaller repertoire. RTK rarefaction, the Chao1 estimator, and Recon v2.1 estimates of unobserved clonotypes were used to assess repertoire richness. For all TCRbeta clonotypes obtained by the gDNA method from a few donors, generation probabilities were computed with OLGA. Drawn from immuneACCESS, this table holds only the in-frame rearrangements with V and J called that TCRdb kept. Clones are partly lost; checked studies trace under half to an unresolved V gene and leave the rest unexplained. V, J and clone size are those of that table, while D and trimming were read from the DNA. The sample table lists around 1 million clones, 76% of them with a count of one. The top ten hold about 1.5% of the sample.

Healthy HIV-negative adults with no recently reported acute infections or vaccinations were included as donors. Every donor was a Caucasian adult residing in Nashville, Tennessee, USA. Magnetic negative selection was used to enrich CD4+ T cells, after which naive cells were positively selected on CD45RA and the negative fraction became the memory subset. Blood was collected by leukapheresis, and PBMCs were isolated by Ficoll-Histopaque density gradient centrifugation and then cryopreserved in liquid nitrogen vapor phase. Analytical flow cytometry was used to check the purity and quantity of every magnetically sorted T cell population. From each sorted fraction, genomic DNA was isolated and quantified by UV absorbance on a Nanodrop 2000c. Specimen: memory CD4+ T cells sorted from blood. This sample's cell subset or site label indicates: CD45RA-negative fraction. The receptor was isolated from a man aged 18 to 30 in good health.

The CDR3 is CASSQAGTGGLNEQFF. The nucleotide sequence is given as TGCGCCAGCAGCCAAGCCGGGACAGGGGGCTTGAATGAGCAGTTCTTC. The rearranged segments are TRBV4-3 and TRBJ2-1; 12 junctional bases match TRBD1. Looking up the germline V gene yields CDR1 LGHNA and CDR2 YSLEER. V lost 1 base and J lost 7 bases, and the count of bases not matched to a germline gene is 5. The CDR3 sequence holds 16 residues, the cysteine and phenylalanine included. Only the CDR3 DNA stays, 48 bases, in frame from base 1.